Presented here are 22 T cell receptor beta chains from one specimen sequenced in a study of CD8 T cells in Susac syndrome. cDNA came from about 0.5 to 1 ug RNA primed by random hexamers. TCRdb called the immunoSEQ multiplex PCR reads again in MiXCR, with one record for every CDR3 protein. The sample yields roughly 110,000 distinct CDR3 sequences, approximately 94% seen once. Sequencing used CD8+ T cells from PBMCs. These receptors were obtained from a human donor with Susac syndrome.

This chain links TRBV20-1 with TRBJ2-1; no clear D. V was shortened by 1 base and J by 0 bases, with 7 bases between the two germline ends. The germline V gene encodes CDR1 DFQATT and CDR2 SNEGSKA (reference sequence). CDR3 length: 14 amino acids. The CDR3 DNA is TGCAGTGCTAGAGGCCGGAACTCCTACAATGAGCAGTTCTTC. Translated: CSARGRNSYNEQFF.

The chain combines TRBV15 with TRBJ2-4; 8 bases line up with TRBD1. The V gene's germline CDR1 is LNHNV and CDR2 YYDKDF (reference sequence). This CDR3 has 14 residues. Trimming cost V 6 bases and J 4 bases; bases outside gene matches: 5. The CDR3 region is CATRWTGRKNIQYF. CDR3 nucleotides: TGTGCCACCAGGTGGACAGGGCGGAAAAACATTCAGTACTTC. Combining the CDR3 with reference TRBV15 and TRBJ2-4 gives the whole variable domain DAMVIQNPRYQVTQFGKPVTLSCSQTLNHNVMYWYQQKSSQAPKLLFHYYDKDFNNEADTPDNFQSRRPNTSFCFLDIRSPGLGDTAMYLCATRWTGRKNIQYFGAGTRLSVL.

The chain is built from TRBV6-2 or TRBV6-3 and TRBJ2-7; 9 nucleotides match TRBD2. Germline V gene data show CDR1 as MNHEY and CDR2 as SVGEGT. J gave up 4 bases and V 2 bases, and 6 bases lay outside the gene matches. This CDR3 is built from 15 residues. The CDR3 sequence is CASSYTAGGQYEQYF. The CDR3 region has the DNA TGTGCCAGCAGTTACACCGCGGGGGGGCAATACGAGCAGTACTTC.

The chain is built from TRBV3-1 and TRBJ1-1; D is undetermined. Germline values: CDR1 LGHDT, CDR2 YNNKEL (reference sequence). V was clipped by 4 bases and J by 3 bases, with 15 bases between them. CDR3 length: 15 amino acids. The CDR3 here is CASSLDAGPHTEAFF. The DNA of the CDR3 is TGTGCCAGCAGCCTTGACGCTGGCCCACACACTGAAGCTTTCTTT.

This clonotype was seen only once. The gene calls are TRBV20-1 and TRBJ1-2, with D perhaps matching TRBD1 (5 bases). Trimming left V 0 bases short and J 1 base short, with 15 bases between. CDR3 size: 16 residues. Germline CDR1 and CDR2: DFQATT and SNEGSKA (reference sequence). CDR3: CSARDPLRTLNYGYTF. The CDR3 bases are TGCAGTGCTAGAGATCCATTGCGGACACTTAACTATGGCTACACCTTC.

The chain recombines TRBV27 with TRBJ2-5; 9 bases match TRBD1. The CDR3 loop spans 15 amino acids. Trimming cost V 5 bases and J 5 bases; bases outside gene matches: 9. Germline V gene data show CDR1 as MNHEY and CDR2 as SMNVEV (reference sequence). The CDR3 sequence is CASSMRDREEETQYF. The CDR3, as DNA: TGTGCCAGCAGTATGAGGGACAGGGAGGAGGAGACCCAGTACTTC.

The table lists this clonotype with a count of one. The chain combines TRBV7-8 with TRBJ2-5; 9 bases agree with TRBD1. Unmatched junction bases numbered 5, after V lost 4 bases and J lost 5 bases. This CDR3 comprises 14 residues. Germline lookup yields CDR1 SGHVS and CDR2 FQNEAQ. The CDR3 region is CASSSTGGSETQYF. CDR3 in DNA: TGTGCCAGCAGCTCTACAGGGGGCAGTGAGACCCAGTACTTC. Based on the CDR3 plus reference TRBV7-8 and TRBJ2-5, the full variable domain is GAGVSQSPRYKVAKRGQDVALRCDPISGHVSLFWYQQALGQGPEFLTYFQNEAQLDKSGLPSDRFFAERPEGSVSTLKIQRTQQEDSAVYLCASSSTGGSETQYFGPGTRLLVL.

The chain couples TRBV14 to TRBJ2-7; TRBD1 might be the D (6 bases). This CDR3 has 12 residues. Germline lookup yields CDR1 SGHDN and CDR2 FVKESK. V gave up 6 bases and J gave up 7 bases, with 13 bases separating them. The CDR3 region is CASSHRAREQYF. The CDR3 nucleotides are TGTGCCAGCAGTCACAGGGCCCGGGAGCAGTACTTC.

The chain combines TRBV2 with TRBJ2-7; 12 bases are a match to TRBD1. V lost 3 bases, J lost 2 bases, and 2 bases stayed unmatched. CDR3 size: 15 residues. CDR1 and CDR2 from the germline V gene are SNHLY and FYNNEI. The CDR3 nucleotides are TGTGCCAGCAGTGACAGGGACAGGGGGCCCTACGAGCAGTACTTC. It is translated as CASSDRDRGPYEQYF. Complete variable domain (other parts from reference TRBV2 and TRBJ2-7): EPEVTQTPSHQVTQMGQEVILRCVPISNHLYFYWYRQILGQKVEFLVSFYNNEISEKSEIFDDQFSVERPDGSNFTLKIRSTKLEDSAMYFCASSDRDRGPYEQYFGPGTRLTVT.

The chain has TRBV4-3 and TRBJ2-3; 10 nucleotides match TRBD2. The junction had 7 bases not matched to a gene; V was cut back by 0 bases and J by 7 bases. The CDR3 is made up of 16 amino acids. Germline CDR1 reads LGHNA; CDR2 reads YSLEER. DNA for the CDR3: TGCGCCAGCAGCCAAGATATTAGCGGGGGGACGAATACGCAGTATTTT. Amino acids: CASSQDISGGTNTQYF.

The chain carries TRBV14 and TRBJ2-5; D may correspond to TRBD1 or TRBD2 (5 bases each). There are 17 residues in the CDR3. Trimming cost V 2 bases and J 2 bases, with 18 bases left between them. Germline lookup yields CDR1 SGHDN and CDR2 FVKESK. CDR3 DNA sequence: TGTGCCAGCAGCCAACAAAAGGGGCTAGCCCTTCAAGAGACCCAGTACTTC. Its translation: CASSQQKGLALQETQYF.

V usage is TRBV19 and J usage is TRBJ1-2; TRBD1 aligns across 10 bases. V trimming: 4 bases; J trimming: 3 bases; junction bases outside the gene matches: 8. The CDR3 runs 16 residues. Germline assignment: CDR1 LNHDA and CDR2 SQIVND (reference sequence). The CDR3 DNA is TGTGCCAGTAGTACCCTGACAGGGGGCGATCACTATGGCTACACCTTC. Translation gives CASSTLTGGDHYGYTF. Complete variable domain (other parts from reference TRBV19 and TRBJ1-2): DGGITQSPKYLFRKEGQNVTLSCEQNLNHDAMYWYRQDPGQGLRLIYYSQIVNDFQKGDIAEGYSVSREKKESFPLTVTSAQKNPTAFYLCASSTLTGGDHYGYTFGSGTRLTVV.

The V call is TRBV2, the J call TRBJ2-7; 11 bases agree with TRBD2. Germline loops: CDR1 SNHLY, CDR2 FYNNEI. The CDR3 extends over 15 amino acids. V was pared by 8 bases and J by 2 bases, with 8 bases of the junction left unmatched. CDR3 protein: CASDSGGAWTYEQYF. CDR3 sequence (DNA): TGTGCCAGCGATAGCGGGGGGGCTTGGACCTACGAGCAGTACTTC.

This chain uses TRBV7-9 with TRBJ2-1; possibly TRBD2 for D (5 bases). V shed 11 bases and J shed 4 bases, with 15 bases lying between them. CDR3 length: 13 residues. From germline, CDR1 is SEHNR and CDR2 FQNEAQ (reference sequence). The CDR3 DNA follows: TGTGCCGCGCCAGGCGGGCAATACAATGAGCAGTTCTTC. Translation: CAAPGGQYNEQFF.

The CDR3 bases are TGTGCCAGCAGCTTAGCCCGCGATAGCGGAGAGACCCAGTACTTC. Amino acids: CASSLARDSGETQYF. V gene TRBV7-9 combines with J gene TRBJ2-5; maybe TRBD2 (6 bases). CDR3 length equals 15 residues. Trimming stripped 0 bases from V and 4 bases from J, with 12 bases between. CDR1 is SEHNR, CDR2 FQNEAQ, per germline (reference sequence).

The chain recombines TRBV29-1 with TRBJ2-1; D is ambiguous. The CDR3 is 13 residues long. Germline V gene lookup returns CDR1 SQVTM and CDR2 ANQGSEA. Trimming stripped 7 bases from V and 7 bases from J, with 17 bases between. CDR3 residues: CSGEADDANEQFF. The DNA of the CDR3 is TGCAGCGGCGAGGCGGACGACGCGAATGAGCAGTTCTTC.

The chain recombines TRBV10-2 with TRBJ2-7, with D possibly TRBD1 on 5 matching bases. There are 12 residues in the CDR3. The V end was cut by 8 bases, the J end by 0 bases, with 8 bases between. Germline V CDR1 and CDR2: WSHSY, SAAADI. CDR3 loop: CASFDSSYEQYF. DNA for the CDR3: TGCGCCAGCTTTGACAGCTCCTACGAGCAGTACTTC.

This clonotype was seen once. CDR3 region: CSARTVGGGGYTF. CDR3 DNA: TGCAGTGCTAGGACAGTGGGGGGAGGTGGCTACACCTTC. The J gene is TRBJ1-2, the V gene TRBV20-1; TRBD1 might be the D (5 bases). CDR3 length: 13 amino acids. Looked up from germline, CDR1 is DFQATT and CDR2 is SNEGSKA (reference sequence). Trimming removed 3 bases at V and 7 bases at J, with 15 bases between.

The rearrangement uses TRBV7-9 and TRBJ2-7, with 8 nucleotides matching TRBD1. The CDR3 is 14 residues long. After removal of 6 bases from V and 1 base from J, the junction contained 5 bases not matched to a gene. CDR1 SEHNR and CDR2 FQNEAQ come from the germline V gene (reference sequence). The DNA for the CDR3 is TGTGCCAGCAGTGGGAGGACAGGGTCCTACGAGCAGTACTTC. Amino acids: CASSGRTGSYEQYF.

The rearrangement joins TRBV20-1 to TRBJ2-7; the D is unclear. The CDR3 has 11 residues. The germline V gene encodes CDR1 DFQATT and CDR2 SNEGSKA (reference sequence). V shed 5 bases and J shed 6 bases, with 11 bases lying between them. CDR3 in amino acids: CSAPLGSEQYF. The CDR3 DNA reads as TGCAGTGCTCCATTGGGTTCCGAGCAGTACTTC.

This clonotype was picked up a small number of times. This chain joins TRBV27 and TRBJ2-7, with 9 positions matching TRBD2. This CDR3 has 13 amino acids. Trimming cost V 5 bases and J 5 bases; bases outside gene matches: 4. Germline lookup yields CDR1 MNHEY and CDR2 SMNVEV (reference sequence). CDR3 DNA: TGTGCCAGCAGTCCCAGCGGGGGGAACGAGCAGTACTTC. Its translation: CASSPSGGNEQYF.

The chain uses TRBV5-4 and TRBJ2-2, with D unresolved. Trimming left V 6 bases short and J 5 bases short, with 8 bases between. Per germline, CDR1 SGHNT and CDR2 YYREEE (reference sequence). CDR3 length equals 12 residues. DNA of the CDR3: TGTGCCAGCAACTCCGGGACCGGGGAGCTGTTTTTT. As protein: CASNSGTGELFF.